This T cell receptor beta chain was sequenced during a study of T cell repertoires in cytomegalovirus infection. This clonotype was found a few times. Its antigen is currently unknown. V was shortened by 1 base and J by 4 bases, with 11 bases between the two germline ends. The CDR3 runs to 15 residues. Germline V gives CDR1 MDHEN, CDR2 SYDVKM. Using its own MiXCR run on the reads, TCRdb lists one record per CDR3 protein. The repertoire consists of 160,000 or so distinct CDR3 sequences, with roughly 17% occurring once and the leading ten covering approximately 19%. Findings and caveats of the study: Clonotype analysis showed dominance of the ex vivo response by HLA-C-restricted CMV-specific TCR beta clonotypes.

The sequence came from a human donor in good health (CMV status not recorded). Some clones in this sample may be carry-over from other donors' samples. Sequences were obtained from CD8+ T cells from PBMCs. The chain combines TRBV28 with TRBJ2-4, with D perhaps matching TRBD1 (5 bases). CDR3 protein: CASSLFRDRKNIQYF. CDR3 nucleotides: TGTGCCAGCAGTTTATTCAGGGATCGGAAAAACATTCAGTACTTC.